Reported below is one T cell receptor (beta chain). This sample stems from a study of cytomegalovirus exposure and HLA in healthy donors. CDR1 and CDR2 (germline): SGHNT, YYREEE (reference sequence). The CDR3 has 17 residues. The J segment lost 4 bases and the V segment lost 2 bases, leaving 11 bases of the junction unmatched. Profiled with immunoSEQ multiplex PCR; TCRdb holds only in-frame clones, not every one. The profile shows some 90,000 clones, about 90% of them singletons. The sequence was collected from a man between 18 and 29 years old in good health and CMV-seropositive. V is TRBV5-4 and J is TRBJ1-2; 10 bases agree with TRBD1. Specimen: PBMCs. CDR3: CASSFPGQGLSGYGYTF. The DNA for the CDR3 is TGTGCCAGCAGCTTCCCGGGACAGGGGCTTTCTGGCTATGGCTACACCTTC.